This is a list of T cell receptor beta chains from one sample in a study of identical twins. TCRdb ran MiXCR on the 5' RACE reads and lists one entry per CDR3 protein. The data show around 1.7 million distinct CDR3 sequences, with less than 40% seen just once and 0.25% to 0.3% held by the top ten. Sample: cord blood. These receptor sequences come from a newborn girl in good health. Both conserved end residues are part of each CDR3. A D gene is named only where the DNA matches it firmly. Clone size appears in some rows only: once, few, many, or a class for an expanded clone.

TRBV29-1	TRBJ2-5	many	NA	CSVGTAKETQYF	TGCAGCGTAGGGACGGCCAAAGAGACCCAGTACTTC
TRBV25-1	TRBJ2-3	NA	TRBD2	CASSDPGGRADTQYF	TGTGCCAGCAGTGACCCGGGGGGGAGGGCAGATACGCAGTATTTT
TRBV5-1	TRBJ2-5	NA	NA	CATMRGVYQETQYF	TGCGCCACAATGCGGGGAGTGTACCAAGAGACCCAGTACTTC
TRBV20-1	TRBJ1-1	NA	NA	CSASIPQSNTEAFF	TGCAGTGCTAGTATCCCGCAATCGAACACTGAAGCTTTCTTT
TRBV20-1	TRBJ1-2	NA	NA	CSARDPMNYGYTF	TGCAGTGCTAGAGATCCGATGAACTATGGCTACACCTTC
TRBV29-1	TRBJ2-5	NA	NA	CSAEGQETQYF	TGCAGCGCTGAAGGGCAAGAGACCCAGTACTTC
TRBV12-3/TRBV12-4	TRBJ2-7	many	TRBD2	CASSPRTRPYEQYF	TGTGCCAGCAGTCCCCGGACTAGACCCTACGAGCAGTACTTC
TRBV7-9	TRBJ2-6	few	NA	CASSLSRASGANVLTF	TGTGCCAGCAGCTTAAGCAGAGCCTCTGGGGCCAACGTCCTGACTTTC
TRBV27	TRBJ2-7	few	TRBD2	CASSLFYLAGGRLIEQYF	TGTGCCAGCAGTTTATTTTATCTAGCGGGAGGTCGCCTAATCGAGCAGTACTTC
TRBV9	TRBJ2-1	NA	NA	CASSADPRYNEQFF	TGTGCCAGCAGCGCGGACCCCCGCTACAATGAGCAGTTCTTC
TRBV5-4	TRBJ1-2	NA	TRBD1	CASSNLTRDRHRYGYTF	TGTGCCAGCAGTAACCTCACAAGGGACAGGCATAGATATGGCTACACCTTC
TRBV20-1	TRBJ2-3	NA	NA	CSAPPGPSPTQYF	TGCAGTGCTCCCCCAGGACCGAGCCCTACGCAGTATTTT
TRBV29-1	TRBJ2-7	many	NA	CSVGGYEQYF	TGCAGCGTTGGGGGCTACGAGCAGTACTTC
TRBV5-1	TRBJ2-7	few	NA	CASSRTIHYEQYF	TGCGCCAGCAGCCGCACTATCCACTACGAGCAGTACTTC
TRBV20-1	TRBJ1-4	few	NA	CSAPPGSTNEKLFF	TGCAGTGCTCCGCCGGGGTCAACTAATGAAAAACTGTTTTTT
TRBV18	TRBJ2-7	few	NA	CASSDRRTILIYEQYF	TGTGCCAGCTCAGATAGGCGGACCATTCTGATCTACGAGCAGTACTTC
TRBV12-3/TRBV12-4	TRBJ2-7	NA	NA	CASRDFASYEQYF	TGTGCCAGCCGGGACTTCGCATCCTACGAGCAGTACTTC
TRBV20-1	TRBJ2-6	NA	NA	CSARRVAGANVLTF	TGCAGTGCTAGAAGGGTCGCTGGGGCCAACGTCCTGACTTTC
TRBV19	TRBJ2-3	few	TRBD2	CASRPLAGGHTQYF	TGTGCCAGTAGGCCACTAGCGGGGGGCCATACGCAGTATTTT
TRBV27	TRBJ1-2	many	NA	CASRPTGRKYYGYTF	TGTGCCAGCAGACCCACAGGGAGGAAGTACTATGGCTACACCTTC
TRBV3-1	TRBJ2-7	NA	TRBD2	CASSQPSGRARTAYEQYF	TGTGCCAGCAGCCAACCTAGCGGGAGGGCCAGGACGGCCTACGAGCAGTACTTC
TRBV12-3/TRBV12-4	TRBJ1-5	few	NA	CASSLGSWKNQPQHF	TGTGCCAGCAGTTTAGGATCCTGGAAGAACCAGCCCCAGCATTTT
TRBV3-1	TRBJ2-7	few	NA	CASSHGSVYEQYF	TGTGCCAGCAGCCATGGTTCTGTCTACGAGCAGTACTTC
TRBV3-1	TRBJ1-1	NA	NA	CASSHTGYTEAFF	TGTGCCAGCAGCCACACGGGCTACACTGAAGCTTTCTTT
TRBV20-1	TRBJ2-7	NA	NA	CSAPGGFAYEQYF	TGCAGTGCTCCTGGGGGCTTTGCCTACGAGCAGTACTTC
TRBV20-1	TRBJ2-3	few	NA	CSARGTVFTDTQYF	TGCAGTGCCCGGGGGACAGTCTTTACAGATACGCAGTATTTT
TRBV29-1	TRBJ1-4	few	NA	CSVEDLGREKLFF	TGCAGCGTTGAAGATCTTGGCCGTGAAAAACTGTTTTTT
TRBV5-1	TRBJ2-3	many	NA	CASSNTQARDTQYF	TGCGCCAGCAGCAACACACAGGCTAGGGATACGCAGTATTTT
TRBV18	TRBJ2-7	NA	NA	CASSPNSPYEQYF	TGTGCCAGCTCACCAAACTCTCCCTACGAGCAGTACTTC
TRBV10-3	TRBJ1-5	NA	TRBD1	CAIRAGGASQPQHF	TGTGCCATCAGGGCAGGGGGCGCGAGCCAGCCCCAGCATTTT
TRBV20-1	TRBJ1-5	NA	NA	CSAMQGNQPQHF	TGCAGTGCTATGCAGGGCAATCAGCCCCAGCATTTT
TRBV4-2	TRBJ2-7	NA	NA	CASSHGGTYEQYF	TGTGCCAGCAGCCATGGGGGGACCTACGAGCAGTACTTC
TRBV7-9	TRBJ1-3	NA	TRBD1	CASRPGQVGNTIYF	TGTGCCAGCAGACCCGGACAGGTTGGAAACACCATATATTTT
TRBV12-3/TRBV12-4	TRBJ2-3	many	TRBD1	CASRGTVDTQYF	TGTGCCAGCAGGGGGACAGTCGATACGCAGTATTTT
TRBV4-1	TRBJ1-1	NA	NA	CASSQDRWDTEAFF	TGCGCCAGCAGCCAAGATAGGTGGGACACTGAAGCTTTCTTT
TRBV6-6	TRBJ2-5	NA	NA	CASSYTRTNGGRETQYF	TGTGCCAGCAGTTACACTAGGACTAACGGGGGAAGAGAGACCCAGTACTTC
TRBV4-2	TRBJ2-3	few	TRBD2	CASSQDPGTNTQYF	TGTGCCAGCAGCCAAGACCCCGGGACTAATACGCAGTATTTT
TRBV12-3/TRBV12-4	TRBJ2-4	NA	TRBD2	CASITGLAALAKNIQYF	TGTGCCAGCATCACGGGACTAGCGGCATTAGCCAAAAACATTCAGTACTTC
TRBV4-2	TRBJ1-4	NA	TRBD1	CASSQAVQWTGEKLFF	TGTGCCAGCAGCCAAGCCGTACAGTGGACAGGGGAAAAACTGTTTTTT
TRBV25-1	TRBJ1-1	NA	TRBD1	CASSPSGQPNTGAFF	TGTGCCAGCAGTCCTTCGGGACAGCCGAACACTGGAGCTTTCTTT
TRBV29-1	TRBJ2-2	once	TRBD2	CSGPLAGLNTGELFF	TGCAGCGGACCCCTAGCGGGATTGAACACCGGGGAGCTGTTTTTT